This T cell receptor (beta chain) was identified during a study of human T cells and chemical hapten exposure (dated by TCRdb to the early 2020s). With regard to the full study: For sensitization, 2% DPC in acetone was applied to a 2 cm by 2 cm area of upper inner arm skin. Throughout the study period of roughly 24 weeks, patients also received therapeutic DPC doses to the scalp every week. Patch testing was done on the upper back using Finn chambers containing 0.01% DPC, and results were scored after 6 days according to International Contact Dermatitis Research Group standards. Most of the patients in the cohort were female, and the cohort covered alopecia areata with under or over 50% scalp involvement, alopecia totalis and alopecia universalis. The libraries were sequenced as a pool, and the TCR yield per sample differed mostly because of small variations in library volumes within the pool. This study followed changes in the peripheral blood TCR repertoire in vivo during primary and secondary sensitization of alopecia patients to the hapten diphenylcyclopropenone (DPC). Blood samples were taken from patients before sensitization (week 0) and then at 2, 6 and about 24 weeks after DPC sensitization. Twenty-nine alopecia patients gave blood for TCR sequencing at one to four time points (pre-sensitization, 2, 6 and 24 weeks). The investigation overall reported the following: No change with DPC sensitization was found in the number of TCRs above 1 in 1000 frequency, and no evidence of global repertoire structure alterations was found. The number of PT1 expanded TCRs positively correlated with patch test score, significant at thresholds 8, 16 and 32 but not 4. Significantly more large CDR3 similarity clusters were formed by expanded TCRs than by pre-sensitization or healthy control sets, consistent with antigen-driven responses. Repeated subsampling changed both the strength of the expansion versus patch-test correlation and the threshold at which that correlation became significant. Alopecia, a presumed autoimmune disease, was present in all patients, so the immune response of the patients might differ from that of healthy individuals.

The library relied on RACE. For sequencing, a NextSeq 500 was employed. During library preparation, unique molecular identifiers were attached to individual cDNA molecules so that TCRs could be counted in a quantitative, reproducible way. For every blood RNA sample, sequencing covered both the TCR alpha and TCR beta chains. The authors processed their data as follows. A median of about 87,000 TCRs per sample was observed, with a range of about 23,224 to 690,600. V, J and CDR3 annotation of the TCR reads was carried out using the Decombinator software suite. For the PS versus PT1 abundance plots, all samples were subsampled to the same number of TCRs (28,000). Expanded TCRs were defined as absent before sensitization and observed at least eight times at the 2-week time point. TCRdb reran the public reads through fastp at Q25 and MiXCR, keeping productive beta chains. Identical CDR3 protein sequences are pooled into one entry, listed with their most common genes and DNA. Here the V and J calls rest on TCRdb's processing, not on the authors' analysis. This sample has 300,000 to 450,000 distinct CDR3 sequences in its table, and approximately 4.4% of those were observed once. The top ten clonotypes cover approximately 2.1% of the sample.

CDR1 and CDR2 are read off the germline V gene as ENHRY and SYGVKD. V trim: 0 bases; J trim: 3 bases; unmatched bases: 8. The CDR3, cysteine through phenylalanine, is 17 amino acids long. Kept here is only the CDR3 DNA, which spans 51 bases and is read in frame from base 1. As for this clonotype: Its target antigen remains unknown. Qualities for individual bases were not recorded, and no much larger clone is one base off.

The meaning of the sample's time point label: patch test 1, 2 weeks after DPC sensitization. This specimen's treatment or condition label, interpreted: therapeutic diphenylcyclopropenone sensitization with weekly scalp DPC. At every patch-test visit, the blood draw took place before the patch test was put on. Patients were considered eligible if aged 18 to 70, diagnosed with alopecia and deemed suitable for DPC therapy, and patients were excluded if pregnant. Total RNA was extracted from unfractionated whole blood that had been collected in Tempus Blood RNA tubes. This chain joins TRBV10-3 to TRBJ2-3; the junction holds 8 bases that match TRBD2. Specimen: whole blood, collected in connection with sensitization to the hapten diphenylcyclopropenone (DPC). The clonotype originates from a woman between 45 and 60 years old with alopecia areata. Some clones in this sample may be carry-over from other donors' samples. The CDR3 region has the sequence CAISESMQRERTDTQYF. The DNA reads as follows: TGTGCCATCAGTGAGTCGATGCAGCGGGAGAGAACAGATACGCAGTATTTT.